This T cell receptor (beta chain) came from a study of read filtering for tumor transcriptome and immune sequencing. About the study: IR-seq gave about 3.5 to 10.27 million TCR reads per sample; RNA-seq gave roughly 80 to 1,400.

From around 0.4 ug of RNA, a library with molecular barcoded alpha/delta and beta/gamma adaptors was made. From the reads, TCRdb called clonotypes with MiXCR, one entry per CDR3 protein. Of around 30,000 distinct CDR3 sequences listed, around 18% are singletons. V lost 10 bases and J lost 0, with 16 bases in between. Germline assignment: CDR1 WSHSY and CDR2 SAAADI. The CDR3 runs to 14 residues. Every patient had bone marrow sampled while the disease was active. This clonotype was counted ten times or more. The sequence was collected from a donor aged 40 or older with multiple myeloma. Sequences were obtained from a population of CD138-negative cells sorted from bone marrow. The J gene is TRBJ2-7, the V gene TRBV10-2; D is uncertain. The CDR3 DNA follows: TGCGCCACCCTCCCCTTGGCCAGCTCCTACGAGCAGTACTTC. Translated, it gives CATLPLASSYEQYF.